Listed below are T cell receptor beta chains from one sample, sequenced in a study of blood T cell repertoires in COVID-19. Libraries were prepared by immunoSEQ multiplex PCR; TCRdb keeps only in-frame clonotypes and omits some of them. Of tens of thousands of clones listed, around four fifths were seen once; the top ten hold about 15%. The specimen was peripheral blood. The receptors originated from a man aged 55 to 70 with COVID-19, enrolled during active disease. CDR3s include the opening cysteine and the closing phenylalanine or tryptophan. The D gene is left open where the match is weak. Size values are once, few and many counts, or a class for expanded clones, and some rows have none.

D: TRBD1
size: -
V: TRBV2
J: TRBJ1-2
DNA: TGTGCCAGCAGTCTGGGACAGATGAACTATGGCTACACCTTC
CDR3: CASSLGQMNYGYTF

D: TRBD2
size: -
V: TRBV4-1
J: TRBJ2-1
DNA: TGCGCCAGCAGCCTCGGGGGGGCCGGGGAGCAGTTCTTC
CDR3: CASSLGGAGEQFF

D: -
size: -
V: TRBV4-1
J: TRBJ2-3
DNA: TGCGCCAGCAGCCAAGAAGGGGGGGGCGAGCGGGCAGATACGCAGTATTTT
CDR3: CASSQEGGGERADTQYF

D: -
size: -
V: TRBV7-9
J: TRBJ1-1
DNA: TGTGCCAGCAGCTCGGTGAACACTGAAGCTTTCTTT
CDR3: CASSSVNTEAFF

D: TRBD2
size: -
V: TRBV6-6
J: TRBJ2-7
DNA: TGTGCCAGCAGCACCGCACTAGCGAATGTTTACGAGCAGTACTTC
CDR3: CASSTALANVYEQYF

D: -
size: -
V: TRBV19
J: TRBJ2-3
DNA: TGTGCCAGTAGTATTCAGACTACCAGCACAGATACGCAGTATTTT
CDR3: CASSIQTTSTDTQYF

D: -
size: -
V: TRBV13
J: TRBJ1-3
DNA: TGTGCCAGCAGCACAACAGGGAGCTCTGGAAACACCATATATTTT
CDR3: CASSTTGSSGNTIYF

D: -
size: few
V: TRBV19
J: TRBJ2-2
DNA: TGTGCCAGTATAAGAGGGCAGAACACCGGGGAGCTGTTTTTT
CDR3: CASIRGQNTGELFF

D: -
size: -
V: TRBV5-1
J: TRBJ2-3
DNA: TGCGCCAGCAGCCGTTCAGATACGCAGTATTTT
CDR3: CASSRSDTQYF

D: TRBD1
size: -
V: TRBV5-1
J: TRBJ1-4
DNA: TGCGCCAGCAGCTTAGTCAGGGGGCGCGATGAAAAACTGTTTTTT
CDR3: CASSLVRGRDEKLFF

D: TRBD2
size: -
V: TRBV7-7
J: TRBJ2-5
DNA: TGTGCCAGCAGCTTGCTAGCGGGGTCCCAAGAGACCCAGTACTTC
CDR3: CASSLLAGSQETQYF

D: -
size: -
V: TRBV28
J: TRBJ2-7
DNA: TGTGCCAGCACCTATGGGCAGGGAACCTACGAGCAGTACTTC
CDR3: CASTYGQGTYEQYF

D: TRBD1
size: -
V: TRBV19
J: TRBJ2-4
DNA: TGTGCCAGGCCGGGACAGGGGTACATTCAGTACTTC
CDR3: CARPGQGYIQYF

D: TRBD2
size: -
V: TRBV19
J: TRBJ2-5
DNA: TGTGCCAGTAGTATAGTAGGGCTAGCGGGAGAGACCCAGTACTTC
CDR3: CASSIVGLAGETQYF

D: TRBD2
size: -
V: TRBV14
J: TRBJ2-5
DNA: TGTGCCAGCAGCCAGCTAGCGGGAGTTGGACAAGAGACCCAGTACTTC
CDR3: CASSQLAGVGQETQYF

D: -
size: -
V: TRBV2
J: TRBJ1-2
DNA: TGTGCCAGCAGGGGGGAGGGGATTAGCGGCTACACCTTC
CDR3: CASRGEGISGYTF

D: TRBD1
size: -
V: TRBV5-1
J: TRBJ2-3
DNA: TGCGCCAGCAGTCAGGACAGGGGGGCAGATACGCAGTATTTT
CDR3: CASSQDRGADTQYF

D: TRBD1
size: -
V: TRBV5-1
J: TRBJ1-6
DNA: TGCGCCAGCAGCTTGGCCCCCAACAGGGGAGAATCACCCCTCCACTTT
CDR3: CASSLAPNRGESPLHF

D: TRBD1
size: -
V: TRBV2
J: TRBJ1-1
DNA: TGTGCCAGCAGAGTCACAGGGGGGGGTCGGACTGAAGCTTTCTTT
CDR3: CASRVTGGGRTEAFF

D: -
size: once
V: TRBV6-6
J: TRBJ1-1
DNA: TGTGCCAGCGACGCGGGCCAGGCGTGGACCACTGAAGCTTTCTTT
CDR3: CASDAGQAWTTEAFF

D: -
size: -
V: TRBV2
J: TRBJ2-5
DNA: TGTGCCAGCAGTGAAGGTGGCCAGATGGTGACCCAGTACTTC
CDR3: CASSEGGQMVTQYF

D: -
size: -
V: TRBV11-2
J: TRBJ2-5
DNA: TGTGCCAGCAGCTTAGTGTCAGGGGTAGAGACCCAGTACTTC
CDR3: CASSLVSGVETQYF

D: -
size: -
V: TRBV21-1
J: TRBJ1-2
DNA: TGTGCCAGCACCACGGACGGGGATAGCTATGGCTACACCTTC
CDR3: CASTTDGDSYGYTF

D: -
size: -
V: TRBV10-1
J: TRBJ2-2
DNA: TGCGCCAGCAGTGAGGCGGAGTACCCCGGGGAGCTGTTTTTT
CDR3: CASSEAEYPGELFF

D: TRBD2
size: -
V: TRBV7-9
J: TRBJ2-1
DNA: TGTGCCATCCCCGGCCATAGCGGGTATGAGCAGTTCTTC
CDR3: CAIPGHSGYEQFF

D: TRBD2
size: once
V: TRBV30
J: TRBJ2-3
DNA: TGTGCCTGGAGTACCGGACTAGCGGGAGGGGGGGATACGCAGTATTTT
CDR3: CAWSTGLAGGGDTQYF

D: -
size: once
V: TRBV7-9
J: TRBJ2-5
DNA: TGTGCCAGCAGCATACCGACAGAGAAAGAGACCCAGTACTTC
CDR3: CASSIPTEKETQYF

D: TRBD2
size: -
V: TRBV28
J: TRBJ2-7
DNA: TGTGCCAGCAGTTCTCTAGCGGGGGGCGTCGAGCAGTACTTC
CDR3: CASSSLAGGVEQYF

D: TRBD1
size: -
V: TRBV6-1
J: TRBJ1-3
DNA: TGTGCCAGCAGTGAAGGACAGGGGAGAAACACCATATATTTT
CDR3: CASSEGQGRNTIYF

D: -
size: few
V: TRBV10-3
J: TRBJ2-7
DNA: TGTGCCATCAGTGAGTCAAGAGGCGGGCGAGTCTACGAGCAGTACTTC
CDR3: CAISESRGGRVYEQYF

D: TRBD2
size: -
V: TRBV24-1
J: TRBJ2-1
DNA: TGTGCCACCAGTGATGTGACCACTAGCGGGGGGGCCACTGAGCAGTTCTTC
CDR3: CATSDVTTSGGATEQFF

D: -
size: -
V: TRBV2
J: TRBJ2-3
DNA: TGTGCCAGCACGGGGATTTACACAGATACGCAGTATTTT
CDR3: CASTGIYTDTQYF

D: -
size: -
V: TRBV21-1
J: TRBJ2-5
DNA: TGTGCCAGCAGGATGGACTGCCGCACGGAGACCCAGTACTTC
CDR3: CASRMDCRTETQYF

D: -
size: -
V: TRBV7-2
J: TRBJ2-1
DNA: TGTGCCAGCAGCTCTACTAGTAGCAAGCATGAGCAGTTCTTC
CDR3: CASSSTSSKHEQFF

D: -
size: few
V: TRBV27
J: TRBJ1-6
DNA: TGTGCCAGCAGGAATCCTAGGTCGGGTTCACCCCTCCACTTT
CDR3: CASRNPRSGSPLHF

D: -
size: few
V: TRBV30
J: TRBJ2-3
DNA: TGTGCCTGGTCCGGGATCAGCACAGATACGCAGTATTTT
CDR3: CAWSGISTDTQYF

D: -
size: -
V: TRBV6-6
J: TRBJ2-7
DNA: TGTGCCAGCAGGGGAATTCGGACAGTCGAGCAGTACTTC
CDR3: CASRGIRTVEQYF

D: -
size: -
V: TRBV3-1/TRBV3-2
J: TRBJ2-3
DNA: TGTGCCAGCAGCCGGGCCGCAGATACGCAGTATTTT
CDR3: CASSRAADTQYF

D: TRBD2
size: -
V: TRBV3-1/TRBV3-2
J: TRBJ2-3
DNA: TGTGCCAGCAGCCCCCACGGGGGTAGCGGGAGGCTGGATACGCAGTATTTT
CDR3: CASSPHGGSGRLDTQYF

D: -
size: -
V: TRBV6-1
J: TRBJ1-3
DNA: TGTGCCAGCAGTGAACCAATGACAGGAGGCTTTGGAAACACCATATATTTT
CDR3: CASSEPMTGGFGNTIYF

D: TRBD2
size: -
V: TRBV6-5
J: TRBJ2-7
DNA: TGTGCCAGCAGATCCGGGAGGATAGGACCCTACGAGCAGTACTTC
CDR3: CASRSGRIGPYEQYF

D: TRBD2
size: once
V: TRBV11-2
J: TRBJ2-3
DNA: TGTGCCAGCAGCCGTGGGACTAGCGGGGAGGGTACGCAGTATTTT
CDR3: CASSRGTSGEGTQYF

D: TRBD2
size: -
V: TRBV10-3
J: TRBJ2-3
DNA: TGTGCCATCGGTCCGGGACGGGAGGTAGATACGCAGTATTTT
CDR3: CAIGPGREVDTQYF

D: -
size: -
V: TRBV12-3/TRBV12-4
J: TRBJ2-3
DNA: TGTGCCAGCCGAGTGCAGGGTACGCAGTATTTT
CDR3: CASRVQGTQYF

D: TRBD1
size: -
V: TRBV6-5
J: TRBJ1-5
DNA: TGTGCCAGCAGCCCGGGACAGGATCAGCCCCAGCATTTT
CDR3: CASSPGQDQPQHF

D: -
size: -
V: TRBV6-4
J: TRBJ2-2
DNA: TGTGCCAGCAGTGTGAATAGGGGCACCGGGGAGCTGTTTTTT
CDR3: CASSVNRGTGELFF

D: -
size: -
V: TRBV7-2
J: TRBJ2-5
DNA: TGTGCCAGCAGCCCCGGAGTTTCCGGCGGGGAGACCCAGTACTTC
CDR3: CASSPGVSGGETQYF